These 21 T cell receptor beta chains were all obtained from the same sample, sequenced in a study of blood T cell repertoires in COVID-19. The protocol was immunoSEQ multiplex PCR, while the TCRdb copy is restricted to in-frame clones and leaves out a portion. This sample has over 300,000 clones, with 70% to 90% found just once. Material: peripheral blood. The receptors come from a man younger than 35 who had recovered from COVID-19.

Only one count was recorded for this clone. The rearrangement joins TRBV9 to TRBJ2-5; 7 positions agree with TRBD1. Per germline, CDR1 SGDLS and CDR2 YYNGEE. The CDR3 sequence is 13 residues long. J gave up 1 base and V 7 bases, and 4 bases lay outside the gene matches. The CDR3: CASGNRGQETQYF. The CDR3 DNA sequence: TGTGCCAGCGGTAACAGGGGCCAAGAGACCCAGTACTTC.

The chain has TRBV5-4 and TRBJ2-2; D possibly corresponds to TRBD2 (7 bases). The CDR3 contains 15 residues. Trimming pared 3 bases from V and 3 bases from J, leaving 12 bases between. Germline V gives CDR1 SGHNT, CDR2 YYREEE (reference sequence). The CDR3 DNA reads TGTGCCAGCAGCTCGGGGGGCCGGGACACCGGGGAGCTGTTTTTT. It encodes CASSSGGRDTGELFF.

This clone came up a few times. V usage is TRBV19 and J usage is TRBJ1-1; maybe TRBD1 (6 bases). The germline V and J ends were trimmed by 6 bases and 2 bases, with 13 bases remaining between them. Germline V gives CDR1 LNHDA, CDR2 SQIVND (reference sequence). The CDR3 spans 14 residues. The CDR3: CASRLLDRNTEAFF. The DNA for the CDR3 is TGTGCCAGTAGACTCTTGGACAGAAACACTGAAGCTTTCTTT.

As concerns this clone: In the same sample, other DNA sequences code for this CDR3. DNA for the CDR3: TGCAGCGTCGTGACTAGCGGTTACAATGAGCAGTTCTTC. This translates into CSVVTSGYNEQFF. V and J are TRBV29-1 and TRBJ2-1, with 9 bases that match TRBD2. J gave up 4 bases and V 6 bases, and 4 bases lay outside the gene matches. The CDR3 covers 13 residues. Germline lookup yields CDR1 SQVTM and CDR2 ANQGSEA.

The chain joins TRBV29-1 to TRBJ2-6; weak D call: TRBD2 (5 bases). Deletions cut 4 bases from V and 0 bases from J, with 7 bases between. Germline V gives CDR1 SQVTM, CDR2 ANQGSEA. CDR3 length: 14 residues. DNA of the CDR3: TGCAGCGTTGGAGGGAGCTCTGGGGCCAACGTCCTGACTTTC. Its protein is CSVGGSSGANVLTF.

Regarding this clone: Different DNA sequences within this sample yield the same CDR3. DNA of the CDR3: TGTGCCAGCAGTGAAGATGGACAGTCCTACGAGCAGTACTTC. Translated, it gives CASSEDGQSYEQYF. The gene calls are TRBV6-1 and TRBJ2-7; maybe TRBD1 (6 bases). Germline lookup yields CDR1 MNHNS and CDR2 SASEGT. With 1 base removed from V and 1 base from J, the gap between germline ends came to 8 bases. The CDR3 consists of 14 residues.

The chain uses TRBV29-1 and TRBJ2-2; TRBD1 matches at 8 bases. Germline V gene sequence: CDR1 SQVTM, CDR2 ANQGSEA. The CDR3 has 13 residues. Trimming cost V 7 bases and J 4 bases; bases outside gene matches: 5. The CDR3 region is CSGNTGGTGELFF. The CDR3 DNA follows: TGCAGCGGTAATACAGGGGGCACCGGGGAGCTGTTTTTT.

This chain links TRBV19 with TRBJ1-1; D is perhaps TRBD1 (5 bases). Germline V gives CDR1 LNHDA, CDR2 SQIVND (reference sequence). The CDR3 covers 13 residues. The ends were cut back, 5 bases at V and 8 bases at J, with 15 bases in the middle. CDR3 in DNA: TGTGCCAGTAGTTGGGGCGGCCCGAAAGAAGCTTTCTTT. Translating it yields CASSWGGPKEAFF. Full variable domain (rest looked up from reference TRBV19 and TRBJ1-1): DGGITQSPKYLFRKEGQNVTLSCEQNLNHDAMYWYRQDPGQGLRLIYYSQIVNDFQKGDIAEGYSVSREKKESFPLTVTSAQKNPTAFYLCASSWGGPKEAFFGQGTRLTVV.

The rearrangement links TRBV6-5 to TRBJ2-1; tentatively, D is TRBD2 (5 bases). Trimming removed 2 bases at V and 2 bases at J, with 13 bases between. The CDR3 spans 16 residues. The germline V gene encodes CDR1 MNHEY and CDR2 SVGAGI. CDR3 DNA sequence: TGTGCCAGCAGTTACCGCCCCCCGGGGACCTACAATGAGCAGTTCTTC. Translated: CASSYRPPGTYNEQFF.

J is TRBJ2-2 and V is TRBV3-1 (or the pseudogene TRBV3-2); 8 bases line up with TRBD2. The germline CDR1 and CDR2 sequences are LGHDT and YNNKEL (reference sequence). The length of the CDR3 is 14 residues. The V gene end was trimmed by 1 base and the J gene end by 6 bases; junction bases not matched to a gene: 1. CDR3 DNA: TGTGCCAGCAGCCAAGCGCGGGGGGCCGGGGAGCTGTTTTTT. This codes for CASSQARGAGELFF.

The chain links TRBV7-2 to TRBJ1-1; D perhaps matches TRBD1 (6 bases). The CDR3 sequence is 16 residues long. CDR1 and CDR2 (germline): SGHTA, FQGNSA. Trimming took 5 bases from V and 4 from J, leaving 20 bases between them. The CDR3 loop is CASSLTGIDLPTEAFF. The CDR3 DNA sequence: TGTGCCAGCAGCCTAACAGGGATAGATCTCCCCACTGAAGCTTTCTTT.

This sequence joins TRBV7-9 and TRBJ1-6, with TRBD1 as a possible D gene (6 bases). CDR3 length equals 16 residues. Germline lookup yields CDR1 SEHNR and CDR2 FQNEAQ (reference sequence). V gave up 8 bases and J gave up 6 bases, with 20 bases separating them. In nucleotides, the CDR3 is TGTGCCAGCGGGGGGGGCAGGGATACCTCTAATTCACCCCTCCACTTT. Amino acid sequence: CASGGGRDTSNSPLHF.

This chain links TRBV5-5 with TRBJ2-3; weak D call: TRBD2 (5 bases). Trimming removed 4 bases at V and 1 base at J, with 13 bases between. The V gene's germline CDR1 is SGHKS and CDR2 YYEKEE (reference sequence). This CDR3 contains 15 residues. The CDR3 nucleotides are TGTGCCAGCAGCCTCGAGGGCGCGCGCACAGATACGCAGTATTTT. It encodes CASSLEGARTDTQYF. The whole variable domain, filled in from reference TRBV5-5 and TRBJ2-3, reads DAGVTQSPTHLIKTRGQQVTLRCSPISGHKSVSWYQQVLGQGPQFIFQYYEKEERGRGNFPDRFSARQFPNYSSELNVNALLLGDSALYLCASSLEGARTDTQYFGPGTRLTVL.

The gene calls are TRBV5-1 and TRBJ1-1; TRBD1 agrees at 7 bases. Germline assignment: CDR1 SGHRS and CDR2 YFSETQ. This CDR3 is 15 amino acids long. V dropped 0 bases and J dropped 5; count of bases not matched to a gene: 7. The CDR3 protein is CASSLEEGARTEAFF. The CDR3 DNA reads as TGCGCCAGCAGCTTGGAGGAGGGGGCGCGGACTGAAGCTTTCTTT.

The chain carries TRBV7-2 and TRBJ2-3, with TRBD1 matching over 8 bases. The CDR3 length is 14 residues. Per the germline V gene, CDR1 is SGHTA and CDR2 is FQGNSA. Unmatched junction bases numbered 3, after V lost 1 base and J lost 6 bases. The CDR3 nucleotides read TGTGCCAGCAGCTTAGAGCGGACAGGGGATACGCAGTATTTT. Protein sequence: CASSLERTGDTQYF.

The chain joins TRBV15 to TRBJ1-5; tentatively, D is TRBD1 (5 bases). V lost 0 bases and J lost 8, with 8 bases in between. The CDR3 loop spans 13 amino acids. Germline V CDR1 and CDR2: LNHNV, YYDKDF (reference sequence). CDR3 nucleotides: TGTGCCACCAGCAGAGATGCGGGGGAGCCCCAGCATTTT. Its translation is CATSRDAGEPQHF.

The J gene is TRBJ1-4, the V gene TRBV6-2 or TRBV6-3, with 7 bases lining up with TRBD1. Germline CDR1 is MNHEY and CDR2 is SVGEGT. CDR3 size: 15 residues. The J segment lost 3 bases and the V segment lost 6 bases, leaving 7 bases of the junction unmatched. CDR3: CASSGGQLANEKLFF. Written as DNA, the CDR3 is TGTGCCAGCAGCGGGGGACAGCTTGCTAATGAAAAACTGTTTTTT.

V and J are TRBV7-9 and TRBJ2-7, with 7 nucleotides matching TRBD1. The CDR3 extends over 13 amino acids. The germline CDR1 and CDR2 sequences are SEHNR and FQNEAQ (reference sequence). Trimming at V came to 5 bases and at J to 7 bases, leaving 8 bases not matched to a gene. CDR3 residues: CASSVTGAGEQYF. The CDR3 DNA reads as TGTGCCAGCAGCGTCACAGGGGCAGGGGAGCAGTACTTC. The complete variable domain, with remaining parts taken from reference TRBV7-9 and TRBJ2-7, reads DTGVSQNPRHKITKRGQNVTFRCDPISEHNRLYWYRQTLGQGPEFLTYFQNEAQLEKSRLLSDRFSAERPKGSFSTLEIQRTEQGDSAMYLCASSVTGAGEQYFGPGTRLTVT.

The V call is TRBV6-5, the J call TRBJ1-5; D might be TRBD1 (5 bases). The CDR3 consists of 15 residues. The V and J ends lost 6 bases and 4 bases respectively, with 16 bases between them. Germline V gives CDR1 MNHEY, CDR2 SVGAGI. This chain's CDR3 is CASRSSIGANQPQHF. The CDR3 region has the DNA TGTGCCAGCAGGTCGTCTATTGGGGCAAATCAGCCCCAGCATTTT.

The chain recombines TRBV13 with TRBJ2-7, with D tentatively TRBD2 (8 bases). The CDR3 runs to 20 residues. Germline V gene sequence: CDR1 PRHDT, CDR2 FYEKMQ (reference sequence). V lost 3 bases to trimming and J lost 1 base, with 28 bases between them. The chain's CDR3 is CASSFGPRKGARGASYEQYF. CDR3 in DNA: TGTGCCAGCAGCTTTGGTCCCCGAAAGGGGGCGCGGGGGGCATCCTACGAGCAGTACTTC.

V usage is TRBV9 and J usage is TRBJ1-6, with D maybe TRBD1 (5 bases). V dropped 1 base and J dropped 12 bases, with 17 bases sitting between them. Germline-derived CDR1 and CDR2 are SGDLS and YYNGEE. The CDR3 is 15 residues long. The CDR3 loop is CASSVRSDGQGPLHF. The CDR3 DNA sequence: TGTGCCAGCAGCGTAAGGTCTGACGGGCAGGGACCCCTCCACTTT. Based on the CDR3 plus reference TRBV9 and TRBJ1-6, the full variable domain is DSGVTQTPKHLITATGQRVTLRCSPRSGDLSVYWYQQSLDQGLQFLIQYYNGEERAKGNILERFSAQQFPDLHSELNLSSLELGDSALYFCASSVRSDGQGPLHFGNGTRLTVT.